This TCR beta chain stems from a study of blood T cell repertoires in COVID-19. In the study's own analysis: Estimated nucleated cell counts came from reference gene primer amplification. Sequenced by immunoSEQ multiplex PCR; TCRdb stores in-frame clones only, minus some. V, J and clone size were drawn from that table, and D and trimming were deduced from the DNA. The data contain 40,000 to 50,000 clones, about 89% of them singletons. CDR3 length: 13 amino acids. V was pared by 5 bases and J by 8 bases, with 8 bases of the junction left unmatched. Germline lookup yields CDR1 KGHSH and CDR2 LQKENI. The chain uses TRBV18 and TRBJ1-2; 7 positions agree with TRBD1. This clonotype was sampled from a human donor in a cohort sampled during active COVID-19. Sequenced input: peripheral blood. Here the CDR3 reads CASSGTGDGGYTF. The CDR3 coding sequence is TGTGCCAGCTCAGGAACAGGGGACGGCGGCTACACCTTC.